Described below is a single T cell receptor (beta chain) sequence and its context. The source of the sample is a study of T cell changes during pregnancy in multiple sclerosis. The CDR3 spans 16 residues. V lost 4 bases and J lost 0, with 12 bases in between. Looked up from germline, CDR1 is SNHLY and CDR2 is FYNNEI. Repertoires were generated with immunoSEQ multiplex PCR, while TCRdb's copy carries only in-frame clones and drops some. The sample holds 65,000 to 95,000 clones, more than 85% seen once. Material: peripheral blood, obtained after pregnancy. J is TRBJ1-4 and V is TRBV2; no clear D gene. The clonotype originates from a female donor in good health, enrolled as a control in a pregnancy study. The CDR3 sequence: CASSGEQPATNEKLFF. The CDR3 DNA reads TGTGCCAGCAGTGGGGAGCAGCCAGCAACTAATGAAAAACTGTTTTTT.